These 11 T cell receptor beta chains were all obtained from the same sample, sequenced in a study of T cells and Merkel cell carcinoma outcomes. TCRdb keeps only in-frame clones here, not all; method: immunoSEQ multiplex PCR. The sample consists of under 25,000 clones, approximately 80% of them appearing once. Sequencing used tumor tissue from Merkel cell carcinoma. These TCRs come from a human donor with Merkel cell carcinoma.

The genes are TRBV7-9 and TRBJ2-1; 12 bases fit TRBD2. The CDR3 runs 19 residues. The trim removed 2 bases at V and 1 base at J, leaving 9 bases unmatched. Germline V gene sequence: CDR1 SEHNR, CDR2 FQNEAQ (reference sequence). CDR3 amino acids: CASSLLAGGWGNSYNEQFF. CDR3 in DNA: TGTGCCAGCAGCTTACTAGCGGGAGGGTGGGGCAATTCCTACAATGAGCAGTTCTTC.

In nucleotides, the CDR3 is TGTGCCAGCTCCCAAAAAGAGACCCAGTACTTC. It translates to CASSQKETQYF. The chain joins TRBV18 to TRBJ2-5; no firm D call. Per germline, CDR1 KGHSH and CDR2 LQKENI. The V end was cut by 6 bases, the J end by 3 bases, with 5 bases between. This CDR3 spans 11 amino acids.

The CDR3: CATSRTGTGNYGYTF. CDR3 in DNA: TGTGCCACCAGCAGGACTGGGACAGGAAACTATGGCTACACCTTC. This chain joins TRBV15 and TRBJ1-2, with 8 nucleotides matching TRBD1. CDR1 LNHNV and CDR2 YYDKDF come from the germline V gene (reference sequence). The V segment lost 3 bases and the J segment 2 bases; nucleotides outside the gene matches: 5. The CDR3 contains 15 residues.

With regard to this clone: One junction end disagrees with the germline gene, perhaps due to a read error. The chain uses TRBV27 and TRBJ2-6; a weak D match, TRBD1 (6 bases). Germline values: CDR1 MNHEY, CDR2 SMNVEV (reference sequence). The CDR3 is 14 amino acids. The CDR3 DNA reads TGTGCCAGCAGTGGGACAATTGGGGCCAACGTTCTGACTTTC. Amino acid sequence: CASSGTIGANVLTF. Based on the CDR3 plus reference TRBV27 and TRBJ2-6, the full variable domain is EAQVTQNPRYLITVTGKKLTVTCSQNMNHEYMSWYRQDPGLGLRQIYYSMNVEVTDKGDVPEGYKVSRKEKRNFPLILESPSPNQTSLYFCASSGTIGANVLTFGAGSRLTVL.

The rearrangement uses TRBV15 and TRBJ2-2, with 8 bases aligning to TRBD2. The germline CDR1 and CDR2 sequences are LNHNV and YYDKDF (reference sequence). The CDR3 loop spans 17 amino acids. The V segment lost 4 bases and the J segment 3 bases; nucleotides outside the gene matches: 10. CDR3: CATSTPREGIYTGELFF. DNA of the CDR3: TGTGCCACCAGCACCCCCCGGGAGGGGATATACACCGGGGAGCTGTTTTTT.

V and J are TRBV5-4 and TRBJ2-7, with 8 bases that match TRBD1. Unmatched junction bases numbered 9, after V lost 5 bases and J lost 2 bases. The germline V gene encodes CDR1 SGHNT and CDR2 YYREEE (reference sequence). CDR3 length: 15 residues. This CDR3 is CASRRKDREPYEQYF. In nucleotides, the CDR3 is TGTGCCAGCAGACGAAAGGACAGGGAACCCTACGAGCAGTACTTC. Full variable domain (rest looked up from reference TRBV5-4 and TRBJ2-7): ETGVTQSPTHLIKTRGQQVTLRCSSQSGHNTVSWYQQALGQGPQFIFQYYREEENGRGNFPPRFSGLQFPNYSSELNVNALELDDSALYLCASRRKDREPYEQYFGPGTRLTVT.

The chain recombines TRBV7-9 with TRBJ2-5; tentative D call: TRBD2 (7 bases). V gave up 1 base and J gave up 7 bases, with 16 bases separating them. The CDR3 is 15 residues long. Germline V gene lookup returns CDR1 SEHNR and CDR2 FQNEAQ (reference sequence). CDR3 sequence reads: CASSLVGGRRGTQYF. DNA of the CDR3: TGTGCCAGCAGCTTAGTGGGGGGGCGTCGGGGGACCCAGTACTTC.

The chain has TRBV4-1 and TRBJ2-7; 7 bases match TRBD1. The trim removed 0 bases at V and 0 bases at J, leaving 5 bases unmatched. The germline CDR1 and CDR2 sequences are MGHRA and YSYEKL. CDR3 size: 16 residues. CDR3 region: CASSQDFPGGSYEQYF. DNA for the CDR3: TGCGCCAGCAGCCAAGATTTCCCAGGGGGCTCCTACGAGCAGTACTTC.

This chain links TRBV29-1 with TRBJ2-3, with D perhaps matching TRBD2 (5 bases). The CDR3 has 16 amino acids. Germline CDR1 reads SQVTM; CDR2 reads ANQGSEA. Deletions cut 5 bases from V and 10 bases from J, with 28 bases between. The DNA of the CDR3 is TGCAGCGTTACAAGAGGTTGGCGGGCTTTATTCGGGGCGCAGTATTTT. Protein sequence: CSVTRGWRALFGAQYF.

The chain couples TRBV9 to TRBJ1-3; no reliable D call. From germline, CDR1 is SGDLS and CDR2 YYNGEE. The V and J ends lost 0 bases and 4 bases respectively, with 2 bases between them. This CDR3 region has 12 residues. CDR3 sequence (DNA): TGTGCCAGCAGCGTAGGGGGAAACACCATATATTTT. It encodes CASSVGGNTIYF. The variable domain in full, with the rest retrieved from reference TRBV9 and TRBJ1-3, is DSGVTQTPKHLITATGQRVTLRCSPRSGDLSVYWYQQSLDQGLQFLIQYYNGEERAKGNILERFSAQQFPDLHSELNLSSLELGDSALYFCASSVGGNTIYFGEGSWLTVV.

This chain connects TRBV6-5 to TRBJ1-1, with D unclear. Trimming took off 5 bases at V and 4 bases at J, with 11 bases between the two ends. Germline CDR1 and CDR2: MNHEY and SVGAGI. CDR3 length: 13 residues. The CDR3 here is CASSMIGTTEAFF. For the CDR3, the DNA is TGTGCCAGCAGTATGATAGGAACCACTGAAGCTTTCTTT.